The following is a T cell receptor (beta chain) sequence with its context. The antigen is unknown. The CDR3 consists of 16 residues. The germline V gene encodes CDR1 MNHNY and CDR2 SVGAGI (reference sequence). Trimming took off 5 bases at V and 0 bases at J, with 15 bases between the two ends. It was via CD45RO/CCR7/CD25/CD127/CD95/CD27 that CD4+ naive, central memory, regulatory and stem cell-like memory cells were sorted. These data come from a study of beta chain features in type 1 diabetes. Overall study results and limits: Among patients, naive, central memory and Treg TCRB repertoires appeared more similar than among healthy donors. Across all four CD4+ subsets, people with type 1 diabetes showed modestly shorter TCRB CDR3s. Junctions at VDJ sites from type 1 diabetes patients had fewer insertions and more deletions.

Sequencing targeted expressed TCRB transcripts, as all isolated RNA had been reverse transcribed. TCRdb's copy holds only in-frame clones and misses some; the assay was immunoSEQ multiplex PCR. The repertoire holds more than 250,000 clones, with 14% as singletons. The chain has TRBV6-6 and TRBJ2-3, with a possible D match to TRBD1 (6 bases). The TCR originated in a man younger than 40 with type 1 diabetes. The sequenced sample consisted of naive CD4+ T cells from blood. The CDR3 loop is CASSHGQTDSTDTQYF. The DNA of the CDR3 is TGTGCCAGCAGTCATGGACAGACGGACAGCACAGATACGCAGTATTTT.